This TCR beta chain emerged from a study of T cell repertoires in cytomegalovirus infection. Study in general: Alongside well-studied HLA-B-restricted CMV epitopes, recently identified HLA-C-restricted CMV epitopes were also used. Regarding the study as a whole: HLA-C-restricted CMV-specific TCR beta clonotypes were dominant in the ex vivo response.

From the reads, TCRdb called clonotypes with MiXCR, one entry per CDR3 protein. The sample contains 700,000 to 850,000 distinct CDR3 sequences, 30% to 35% of which appear only once. The CDR3 totals 19 residues. Germline V gives CDR1 MNHEY, CDR2 SVGAGI. V lost 2 bases and J lost 0, with 17 bases in between. With regard to this clonotype: What it binds is not known.

This rearrangement joins TRBV6-5 to TRBJ1-6; D may be TRBD1 (5 bases). Sample: cultured CD8+ T cells from PBMCs, taken from culture after CMV antigen stimulation. This TCR was sampled from a human donor in good health (CMV status not recorded). Some clones in this sample may be carry-over from other donors' samples. CDR3 sequence reads: CASSYLQDRGSSYNSPLHF. CDR3 sequence (DNA): TGTGCCAGCAGTTACCTCCAGGATCGGGGGAGCTCCTATAATTCACCCCTCCACTTT.